Following are 26 T cell receptor beta chains from one sample sequenced in a study of blood T cells in healthy people across ages. A second PCR of roughly 7 to 11 cycles used a sample-barcoded 5' primer and a J-beta primer mix. TCRdb passed the 5' RACE reads through MiXCR, listing each CDR3 protein once. This table has hundreds of thousands of distinct CDR3 sequences, more than 50% appearing once. Sequencing was performed on blood. All receptors derive from a man aged 35 to 55 in good health.

This clonotype has only a few counts. CDR3 in DNA: TGTGCCAGCAGTCGTCCGTACCAAGAGACCCAGTACTTC. Its protein product is CASSRPYQETQYF. J is TRBJ2-5 and V is TRBV27; D remains ambiguous. The V gene lost 5 bases and the J gene lost 0 bases, with 7 bases spanning the gap. This CDR3 has 13 amino acids. The germline CDR1 and CDR2 sequences are MNHEY and SMNVEV (reference sequence).

The chain has TRBV28 and TRBJ2-1; TRBD1 agrees at 8 bases. Judging by the DNA end, TRBJ2-7 fits better; the J call may be wrong. There are 18 residues in the CDR3. Germline-derived CDR1 and CDR2 are MDHEN and SYDVKM. In nucleotides, the CDR3 is TGTGCCAGCAGTTTGTTTGAATCCGGGACAGGCGTTTACAATGAGCAGTACTTC. Translation: CASSLFESGTGVYNEQYF.

The rearrangement links TRBV6-5 to TRBJ1-4; D unclear. The CDR3 sequence is 15 residues long. V shed 0 bases and J shed 8 bases, with 13 bases lying between them. Germline V gives CDR1 MNHEY, CDR2 SVGAGI. This CDR3 reads CASSYSIDKREKLFF. Here the CDR3 DNA reads TGTGCCAGCAGTTACTCGATAGACAAGAGAGAAAAACTGTTTTTT.

The chain couples TRBV5-1 to TRBJ1-1, with 7 bases identical to TRBD1. Germline CDR1 reads SGHRS; CDR2 reads YFSETQ. J was trimmed by 3 bases and V by 4 bases; bases with no gene match: 12. The CDR3 totals 16 residues. This CDR3 is CASSTNRGQVDTEAFF. DNA of the CDR3: TGCGCCAGCAGCACAAACCGCGGACAGGTAGACACTGAAGCTTTCTTT.

This clonotype was found a few times. This chain connects TRBV7-6 to TRBJ2-3; D remains ambiguous. The CDR3 sequence is 14 residues long. Germline values: CDR1 SGHVS, CDR2 FNYEAQ. V gave up 5 bases and J gave up 2 bases, with 11 bases separating them. The CDR3 sequence: CASSPAIATDTQYF. CDR3 DNA sequence: TGTGCCAGCAGCCCCGCTATAGCCACAGATACGCAGTATTTT.

Written as DNA, the CDR3 is TGCGCCAGCAGCCCTCAGTTCGTCGGCTATGGCTACACCTTC. This sequence encodes CASSPQFVGYGYTF. The gene calls are TRBV5-1 and TRBJ1-2; D unclear. The V end was cut by 4 bases, the J end by 4 bases, with 14 bases between. CDR1 SGHRS and CDR2 YFSETQ come from the germline V gene. The CDR3 has 14 amino acids.

This chain connects TRBV3-1 to TRBJ2-1; D remains ambiguous. The V gene lost 4 bases and the J gene lost 0 bases, with 16 bases spanning the gap. The CDR3 has 17 amino acids. Germline values: CDR1 LGHDT, CDR2 YNNKEL (reference sequence). The CDR3 DNA sequence: TGTGCCAGCAGCCCTCGTGAGGCGCGAAGCTCCTACAATGAGCAGTTCTTC. Translated: CASSPREARSSYNEQFF.

In this sample, this clonotype turned up once. The chain joins TRBV11-2 to TRBJ2-3, with 9 bases lining up with TRBD2. Per the germline V gene, CDR1 is SGHAT and CDR2 is FQNNGV. J gave up 6 bases and V 1 base, and 5 bases lay outside the gene matches. CDR3 length: 15 amino acids. The CDR3 region has the DNA TGTGCCAGCAGCTTAGCTAGCGGGGCGCTGGATACGCAGTATTTT. As protein: CASSLASGALDTQYF.

This clonotype turned up a few times. The gene calls are TRBV6-2 or TRBV6-3 and TRBJ2-7, with D perhaps matching TRBD1 (5 bases). The V gene's germline CDR1 is MNHEY and CDR2 SVGEGT. CDR3 length: 13 residues. V dropped 10 bases and J dropped 5 bases, with 18 bases sitting between them. The CDR3 DNA follows: TGTGCCACCCTCCCGACAGCCACCAACGAGCAGTACTTC. This encodes CATLPTATNEQYF.

This rearrangement joins TRBV28 to TRBJ2-5, with D possibly matching TRBD2 (7 bases). The germline V gene encodes CDR1 MDHEN and CDR2 SYDVKM. Deletions cut 3 bases from V and 1 base from J, with 12 bases between. The length of the CDR3 is 15 residues. The DNA of the CDR3 is TGTGCCAGCAGTTTCCCGGGGGGCTTCCAAGAGACCCAGTACTTC. Encoded protein: CASSFPGGFQETQYF.

The V call is TRBV5-1, the J call TRBJ2-1, with D possibly TRBD1 on 6 matching bases. Trimming took off 5 bases at V and 6 bases at J, with 18 bases between the two ends. The CDR3 is 15 residues long. CDR1 and CDR2 (germline): SGHRS, YFSETQ. CDR3 coding DNA: TGCGCCAGCAGTTCCGGGACAATCCTCACCAATGAGCAGTTCTTC. Translation: CASSSGTILTNEQFF. Filled out from reference TRBV5-1 and TRBJ2-1, the complete variable domain reads KAGVTQTPRYLIKTRGQQVTLSCSPISGHRSVSWYQQTPGQGLQFLFEYFSETQRNKGNFPGRFSGRQFSNSRSEMNVSTLELGDSALYLCASSSGTILTNEQFFGPGTRLTVL.

V and J are TRBV6-6 and TRBJ1-1, with D maybe TRBD1 (5 bases). V was cut by 6 bases and J by 5 bases, with 10 bases left in between. The CDR3 totals 12 residues. Germline V gene data show CDR1 as MNHNY and CDR2 as SVGAGI (reference sequence). CDR3 nucleotides: TGTGCCAGCAGGTACAAGGGGACTGAAGCTTTCTTT. Translating it yields CASRYKGTEAFF.

This clonotype was counted a single time. The V and J genes are TRBV6-1 and TRBJ1-2; D gene unclear. CDR3 size: 17 residues. Between the trimmed V and J ends, which lost 6 bases and 0 bases, there was a span of 20 bases. The germline V gene has CDR1 MNHNS and CDR2 SASEGT. This CDR3 reads CASRDGPVKGANYGYTF. CDR3 nucleotides: TGTGCCAGCAGGGACGGTCCGGTAAAGGGAGCTAACTATGGCTACACCTTC.

J is TRBJ2-3 and V is TRBV10-3; either TRBD1 or TRBD2 may fit D (5 bases each). Per germline, CDR1 ENHRY and CDR2 SYGVKD. CDR3 length equals 14 residues. V lost 4 bases and J lost 6, with 14 bases in between. The CDR3 is CAISVGTNRDTQYF. The DNA of the CDR3 is TGTGCCATCAGTGTGGGGACCAACCGGGATACGCAGTATTTT.

The chain uses TRBV5-4 and TRBJ2-6, with D possibly being TRBD1 or TRBD2 (5 bases each). Deletions cut 4 bases from V and 0 bases from J, with 11 bases between. The germline V gene has CDR1 SGHNT and CDR2 YYREEE (reference sequence). The CDR3 spans 16 residues. The DNA for the CDR3 is TGTGCCAGCAGCCCCGCAGGGAGCTCTGGGGCCAACGTCCTGACTTTC. Encoded protein: CASSPAGSSGANVLTF. The whole variable domain, filled in from reference TRBV5-4 and TRBJ2-6, reads ETGVTQSPTHLIKTRGQQVTLRCSSQSGHNTVSWYQQALGQGPQFIFQYYREEENGRGNFPPRFSGLQFPNYSSELNVNALELDDSALYLCASSPAGSSGANVLTFGAGSRLTVL.

The chain combines TRBV20-1 with TRBJ2-5, with D tentatively TRBD1 (6 bases). The V end was cut by 4 bases, the J end by 0 bases, with 9 bases between. From germline, CDR1 is DFQATT and CDR2 SNEGSKA (reference sequence). The CDR3 length is 13 residues. CDR3 nucleotides: TGCAGTGCTACTCCAGGGGACCAAGAGACCCAGTACTTC. Protein product: CSATPGDQETQYF.

The J gene is TRBJ1-1, the V gene TRBV6-2 or TRBV6-3, with D possibly matching TRBD1 (6 bases). CDR1 MNHEY and CDR2 SVGEGT come from the germline V gene. Trimming pared 3 bases from V and 0 bases from J, leaving 11 bases between. The CDR3 extends over 15 amino acids. The CDR3 sequence: CASSYLGQMNTEAFF. CDR3 nucleotide sequence: TGTGCCAGCAGTTATTTGGGACAAATGAACACTGAAGCTTTCTTT.

DNA of the CDR3: TGTGCCAGCAGCTTCAGGGGACAACCTACCTACAATGAGCAGTACTTC. Amino acid sequence: CASSFRGQPTYNEQYF. This sequence joins TRBV7-9 and TRBJ2-1; D is possibly TRBD1 (6 bases). The J call may be wrong; the DNA end is better matched by TRBJ2-7. The CDR3 covers 16 residues. Germline assignment: CDR1 SEHNR and CDR2 FQNEAQ (reference sequence).

Points on this clonotype: Its ends do not fully match the called genes, so a read error is possible. J is TRBJ1-4 and V is TRBV28; a weak D match, TRBD1 (6 bases). Per germline, CDR1 MDHEN and CDR2 SYDVKM. CDR3 length equals 14 residues. Here the CDR3 reads CASGTTGTNEELFF. The CDR3 DNA reads as TGTGCCAGCGGAACGACAGGAACTAATGAAGAACTGTTTTTT.

V is TRBV6-1 and J is TRBJ2-1; D may be TRBD2 (5 bases). Trimming took 4 bases from V and 5 from J, leaving 9 bases between them. CDR1 and CDR2 (germline): MNHNS, SASEGT. The CDR3 is 13 amino acids. The CDR3 nucleotides are TGTGCCAGCAGTGCGGTCGGGGACAATGAGCAGTTCTTC. Translating it yields CASSAVGDNEQFF.

This clonotype showed up many times. This chain uses TRBV5-1 with TRBJ2-7, with 7 bases aligning to TRBD2. This CDR3 is built from 12 residues. V shed 1 base and J 5 bases; nucleotides not matched to a gene: 0. Germline lookup yields CDR1 SGHRS and CDR2 YFSETQ. The CDR3 bases are TGCGCCAGCAGCTTGCGGGGGGACGAGCAGTACTTC. Translation gives CASSLRGDEQYF.

Points on this clonotype: This clone may be a read error of a much larger clone one base away. The chain links TRBV20-1 to TRBJ2-1; D possibly corresponds to TRBD1 (5 bases). This CDR3 region has 14 residues. The V gene's germline CDR1 is DFQATT and CDR2 SNEGSKA (reference sequence). CDR3 bases: TGCGGTGCTTATCAGGGATACTCCTACAATGAGCAGTTCTTC. Translated: CGAYQGYSYNEQFF.

This clonotype was picked up many times. The chain uses TRBV27 and TRBJ2-2; D remains ambiguous. Germline assignment: CDR1 MNHEY and CDR2 SMNVEV (reference sequence). The CDR3 length is 12 residues. V was clipped by 3 bases and J by 6 bases, with 5 bases between them. Written as DNA, the CDR3 is TGTGCCAGCAGTTTCCGCGCCGGGGAGCTGTTTTTT. As protein: CASSFRAGELFF.

The chain carries TRBV5-1 and TRBJ2-5; 10 bases agree with TRBD2. The CDR3 length is 19 residues. With 1 base clipped from V and 11 bases from J, the junction kept 23 bases outside the gene matches. Germline V gives CDR1 SGHRS, CDR2 YFSETQ. CDR3 nucleotides: TGCGCCAGCAGCTTGTCTCTTCAGGTTAGCGGGAGGCCTCTGGGAGAGCAGTACTTC. It encodes CASSLSLQVSGRPLGEQYF. Based on the CDR3 plus reference TRBV5-1 and TRBJ2-5, the full variable domain is KAGVTQTPRYLIKTRGQQVTLSCSPISGHRSVSWYQQTPGQGLQFLFEYFSETQRNKGNFPGRFSGRQFSNSRSEMNVSTLELGDSALYLCASSLSLQVSGRPLGEQYFGPGTRLLVL.

The genes are TRBV28 and TRBJ2-3, with D uncertain. This CDR3 comprises 15 residues. The ends were cut back, 3 bases at V and 3 bases at J, with 13 bases in the middle. CDR1 and CDR2 (germline): MDHEN, SYDVKM. The CDR3 reads CASSLSRPRTDTQYF. CDR3 DNA: TGTGCCAGCAGTTTGAGCCGGCCCAGGACAGATACGCAGTATTTT. Full variable domain (missing parts from reference TRBV28 and TRBJ2-3): DVKVTQSSRYLVKRTGEKVFLECVQDMDHENMFWYRQDPGLGLRLIYFSYDVKMKEKGDIPEGYSVSREKKERFSLILESASTNQTSMYLCASSLSRPRTDTQYFGPGTRLTVL.

The chain uses TRBV25-1 and TRBJ1-2; D gene uncertain. The CDR3 is 12 amino acids. CDR1 and CDR2 (germline): MGHDK, SYGVNS. Trimming shortened V by 5 bases and J by 6 bases, and 10 bases separated the two germline ends. The DNA of the CDR3 is TGTGCCAGCAGTTCTCTCGGGGATGGCTACACCTTC. This translates into CASSSLGDGYTF.